This T cell receptor beta chain was sequenced for a study of breast tumors, draining lymph nodes, adjacent tissues. TCRdb analysed the multiplex PCR reads with MiXCR anew, one entry per CDR3 protein. The sample holds about 130,000 distinct CDR3 sequences; around 21% are singletons and the top ten take over 2%. This clonotype appeared a few times. Its matching antigen is unknown. Whole-study results and caveats: Tumor TCR diversity was below lymph nodes but above nontumor tissue.

Germline values: CDR1 DFQATT, CDR2 SNEGSKA (reference sequence). Trimming cost V 7 bases and J 1 base, with 10 bases left between them. CDR3 length equals 12 residues. The lymph nodes were axillary draining lymph nodes from breast cancer patients. The chain recombines TRBV20-1 with TRBJ1-1, with a weak D call TRBD1 (5 bases). The source of this sequence is a female donor with breast cancer. Some clones in this sample may be carry-over from other donors' samples. The specimen sequenced was axillary lymph node tissue. The CDR3 spells CSVRAANTEAFF. The CDR3 bases are TGCAGTGTCAGGGCGGCGAACACTGAAGCTTTCTTT.